This T cell receptor (beta chain) was recovered during a study of T cells in Graves' hyperthyroidism and ophthalmopathy. Study findings and constraints: Most thyroid clonotypes expanded above 0.001 appeared in blood too.

The source material, RNA transcripts, was used to amplify TCR beta CDR3 regions. First-round RT-PCR targeting the TCR CDR3 was performed with the HTBI primer set. TCRdb ran MiXCR on the multiplex PCR reads and lists one entry per CDR3 protein. The table shows about 270,000 distinct CDR3 sequences, with 25% occurring only once. The CDR3 runs to 14 residues. From germline, CDR1 is SGHTA and CDR2 FQGNSA. V was trimmed by 2 bases and J by 2 bases, leaving 10 bases between them. This clonotype was seen at least ten times. Its antigen is undetermined. Participants, patients aged 18 to 65, had newly diagnosed hyperthyroidism with a duration under 2 months. The study excluded patients with uncontrolled infection, other autoimmune disease, pregnancy or lactation. The PBMCs studied were ones that came from around 10 ml fresh peripheral blood.

The sample consisted of blood. This TCR came from a middle-aged man with Graves' hyperthyroidism that later progressed to Graves' ophthalmopathy. The rearrangement joins TRBV7-2 to TRBJ2-7, with D unresolved. The DNA for the CDR3 is TGTGCCAGCAGCTTATCGTTGCAAGCCTACGAGCAGTACTTC. Protein sequence: CASSLSLQAYEQYF. The entire variable domain, with the rest obtained from reference TRBV7-2 and TRBJ2-7, is as follows: GAGVSQSPSNKVTEKGKDVELRCDPISGHTALYWYRQSLGQGLEFLIYFQGNSAPDKSGLPSDRFSAERTGGSVSTLTIQRTQQEDSAVYLCASSLSLQAYEQYFGPGTRLTVT.